Given below is one TCR beta chain in context. The antigen it recognizes is unknown. No clone much larger than this one lies a single base away; base qualities are absent. The TCR beta CDR3 regions were amplified from RNA transcripts. The first round of RT-PCR for the TCR CDR3 was performed with the HTBI primer set and the Qiagen OneStep RT-PCR kit. Libraries were constructed in a second round of multiplex PCR, after which size selection and purification were carried out. Libraries were sequenced paired-end with 100 bp reads on an Illumina HiSeq2000. Per the source publication's procedure: SOAPnuke was used to process the raw data, throwing out any read that contained adapters or uncalled bases, had a mean Phred below 15, or lacked an exact constant-primer or identifier match. COPE v1.2.5 was used to merge high-quality paired reads, and clonotypes were defined as unique nucleotide sequences. MiTCR v1.1 was used to align the clonotypes against IMGT TRBV, TRBD and TRBJ reference segments. Analysis was restricted to V-J combinations with a frequency above 0.0001, which covered roughly 99% of repertoires. A TCS score was defined as the ratio between F50 (clonal expansion) and ExV (chaos), using BLOSUM62-based TCRdist between CDR3 peptides within each V-J. Welch's t-statistics and random forest reduced just over 500 V-J features to roughly 13, which were used in a naive Bayes classifier (R e1071). The public reads were reanalyzed by TCRdb: fastp trimming at Q25, MiXCR alignment, in-frame beta chains only. Each record represents a unique CDR3 protein, reported with the most common genes and DNA among its rows. TCRdb's processing, not the authors' own work, is the source of the V and J calls. The sample table shows around 290,000 distinct CDR3 sequences, and approximately 15% are seen once. Of the sample, approximately 57% is held by the ten largest clones.

The data were obtained in a study of T cells in Graves' hyperthyroidism and ophthalmopathy (dated by TCRdb to between 2018 and 2020). About the full investigation: Peripheral blood samples were taken at the time of initial diagnosis, prior to any treatment. To identify distinguishing TCR V-J signatures, a discovery cohort of some 99 patients was used, comprising 40 to 45 with Graves' ophthalmopathy and about 59 with stable Graves' hyperthyroidism. Whether ophthalmopathy could be predicted prospectively was tested in an independent validation cohort made up of under 20 hyperthyroidism patients plus 17 patients who later progressed to ophthalmopathy. The 100 or so discovery patients were divided at random into training and test sets in a 7:3 ratio. Thyroid tissue and blood T-cell repertoires from six Graves' hyperthyroidism patients were also compared in the study. After blood sampling, hyperthyroidism patients were treated with methimazole at a starting dose of 30 mg daily, and ophthalmopathy patients were treated with high-dose intravenous methylprednisolone. According to the paper, TCR Vbeta CDR3 sequencing was carried out on approximately 140 peripheral blood samples, which came from 40 to 45 ophthalmopathy, 70 to 80 hyperthyroidism and roughly 17 progressor patients. Points the paper makes about the study in general: In validation, progression to ophthalmopathy was predicted by the model with 70% to 71% sensitivity and roughly 76% specificity, a median of approximately 6.5 months before onset. No statistical method was used to set the sample size in advance, and investigators knew the group allocation. Ophthalmopathy was separated from stable hyperthyroidism by a 13 V-J signature model, with approximately 86% sensitivity and approximately 84% specificity obtained in cross-validation and 80%/75% obtained in testing. Blood samples also contained most of the expanded thyroid clonotypes (frequency above 0.001), which suggests that blood repertoires may reflect thyroid immune responses.

The trim is 8 bases for V and 4 bases for J, with a gap of 14 bases between the germline ends. Reading the germline V gene gives CDR1 MNHNS and CDR2 SASEGT. Measured from the cysteine to the phenylalanine, the CDR3 is 13 residues long. Of all the DNA, just the CDR3 is kept, 39 bases in frame from base 1. In the ophthalmopathy patients, disease was moderately to severely active, with a Clinical Activity Score of 3 or more, a NOSPECS grade of 4 or more, and a duration of less than 3 months. The study excluded patients with uncontrolled infections, other autoimmune diseases, pregnancy or lactation. Diagnoses relied on clinical symptoms, serum thyroxine and TRAb, thyroid ultrasound and orbital computed tomography. PBMCs were separated from under 12 ml of fresh peripheral blood using Ficoll-Paque density gradient centrifugation. Trizol reagent was used to extract total RNA, and RNA quality was then checked on an Agilent 2100 Bioanalyzer.

The chain is made from TRBV6-1 and TRBJ1-1, with TRBD1 perhaps the D gene, on 5 matching bases. The sequence was collected from a woman aged 60-75 years with Graves' ophthalmopathy. The material sequenced was blood. The CDR3 reads as follows: CASSAGGGTEAFF. The nucleotide sequence is given as TGTGCCAGCTCTGCCGGGGGGGGCACTGAAGCTTTCTTT.